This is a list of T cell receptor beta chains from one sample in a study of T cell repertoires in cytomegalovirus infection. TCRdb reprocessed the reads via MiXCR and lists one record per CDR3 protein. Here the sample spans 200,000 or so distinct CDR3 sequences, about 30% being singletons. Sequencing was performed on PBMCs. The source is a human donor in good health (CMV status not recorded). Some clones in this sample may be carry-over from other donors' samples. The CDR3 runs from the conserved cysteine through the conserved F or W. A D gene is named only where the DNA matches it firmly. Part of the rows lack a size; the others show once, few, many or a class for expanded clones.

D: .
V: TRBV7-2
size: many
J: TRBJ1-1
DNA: TGTGCCAGCAGCTTAGGGAATTGGAACACTGAAGCTTTCTTT
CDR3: CASSLGNWNTEAFF

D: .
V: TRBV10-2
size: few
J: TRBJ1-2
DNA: TGCGCCAGCAGGCCCCTGAGGGGGGGCGAAGGTAATGGCTACACCTTC
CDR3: CASRPLRGGEGNGYTF

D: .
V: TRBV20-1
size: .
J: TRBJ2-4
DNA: TGCAGTGGGGGGGATTTTCTAGCCAAAAACATTCAGTACTTC
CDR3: CSGGDFLAKNIQYF

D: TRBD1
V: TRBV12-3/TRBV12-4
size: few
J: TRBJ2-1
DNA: TGTGCCAGCAGCTCGGACAGGGGGCGGCGGGGGGGCTTCTTGAATGAGCAGTTCTTC
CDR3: CASSSDRGRRGGFLNEQFF

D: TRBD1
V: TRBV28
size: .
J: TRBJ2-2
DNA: TGTGCCAGCAGTCCTACCAGCGACAGGGGGAGAGGCGGGGAGCTGTTTTTT
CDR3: CASSPTSDRGRGGELFF

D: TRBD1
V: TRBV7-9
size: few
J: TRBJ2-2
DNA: TGTGCCAGCAGTTCAGGGGACAGGGGGCCTCACGGGGAGCTGTTTTTT
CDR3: CASSSGDRGPHGELFF

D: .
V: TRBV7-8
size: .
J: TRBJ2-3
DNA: TGTGCCAGCAGCCCTAATACAGGGTCAACTGATACGCAGTATTTT
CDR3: CASSPNTGSTDTQYF

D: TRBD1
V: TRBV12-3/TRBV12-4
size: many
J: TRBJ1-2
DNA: TGTGCCAGCAGGGACAGGGAATATGGCTACACCTTC
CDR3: CASRDREYGYTF

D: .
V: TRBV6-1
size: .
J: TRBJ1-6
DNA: TGTGCCAGCACCTACCGGCCCACGGGAAATTCACCCCTCCACTTT
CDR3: CASTYRPTGNSPLHF

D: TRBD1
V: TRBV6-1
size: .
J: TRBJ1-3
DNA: TGTGCCAGCACCTGGAGCAGGGGGGGAAACACCATATATTTT
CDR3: CASTWSRGGNTIYF

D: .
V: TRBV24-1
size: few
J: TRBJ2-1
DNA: TGTGCCACCAGTGAGGCACGAGGGGCCGGGAATGAGCAGTTCTTC
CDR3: CATSEARGAGNEQFF

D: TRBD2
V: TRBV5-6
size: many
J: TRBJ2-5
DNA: TGTGCCAGCAACCCACTAGCGGGGGCAGGGGAGACCCAGTACTTC
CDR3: CASNPLAGAGETQYF

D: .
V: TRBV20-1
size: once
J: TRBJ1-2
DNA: TGCAGTGCTAGTCTCCTATTCGGGCGGGGCTACAGCTTC
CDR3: CSASLLFGRGYSF

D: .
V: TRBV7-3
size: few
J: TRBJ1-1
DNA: TGTGCCGTTCGGGGGGTAGTCAACACTGAAGCTTTCTTT
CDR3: CAVRGVVNTEAFF

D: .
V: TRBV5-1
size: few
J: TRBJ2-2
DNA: TGCGCCAGCAGCTTGGACCAGAAGGAGGCCGGGGAGCTGTTTTTT
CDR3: CASSLDQKEAGELFF

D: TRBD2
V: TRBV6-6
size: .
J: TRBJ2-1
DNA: TGTGCCAGCAGTTACTCAGGGCGGGGGGTCGTGCCACATGAGCAGTTCTTC
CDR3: CASSYSGRGVVPHEQFF

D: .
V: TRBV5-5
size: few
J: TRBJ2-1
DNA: TGTGCCAGCAGCTCCAGGGTGGACAATGAGCAGTTCTTC
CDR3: CASSSRVDNEQFF

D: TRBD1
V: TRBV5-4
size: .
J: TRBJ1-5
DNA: TGTGCCAGCAGCTTTGGCGGACAGGGGGCAGGTCAGCCCCAGCATTTT
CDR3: CASSFGGQGAGQPQHF

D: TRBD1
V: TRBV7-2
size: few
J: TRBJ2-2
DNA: TGTGCCAGCACCACGACAGGGAGAGGCGGGGAGCTGTTTTTT
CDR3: CASTTTGRGGELFF

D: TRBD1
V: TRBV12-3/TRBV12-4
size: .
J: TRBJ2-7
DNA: TGTGCCAGCAGTTTAGGGTGGGGACAGGGATACGAGCAGTACTTC
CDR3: CASSLGWGQGYEQYF

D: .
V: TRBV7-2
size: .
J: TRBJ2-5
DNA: TGTGCCAGCAGCTCTCACCGGGACGGATTGGAGACCCAGTACTTC
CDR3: CASSSHRDGLETQYF

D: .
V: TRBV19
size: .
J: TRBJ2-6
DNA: TGTGCCAGTAGACAGATCTCTGGGGCCAACGTCCTGACTTTC
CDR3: CASRQISGANVLTF

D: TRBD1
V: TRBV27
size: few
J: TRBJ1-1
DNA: TGTGCCAGCAGTTCCTACAGGGGGTTGAACACTGAAGCTTTCTTT
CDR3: CASSSYRGLNTEAFF

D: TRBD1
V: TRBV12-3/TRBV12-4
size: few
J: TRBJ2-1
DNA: TGTGCCAGCAGCCAACCAGGGACAGGGACCTATGAGCAGTTCTTC
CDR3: CASSQPGTGTYEQFF